A selection of T cell receptor beta chains follows, all from one sample in a study of cytomegalovirus exposure and HLA in healthy donors. The protocol was immunoSEQ multiplex PCR, while the TCRdb copy is restricted to in-frame clones and leaves out a portion. The data contain about 110,000 clones, just under 75% of them seen just once; the ten biggest clones take up roughly 2.7%. Sequencing was done on a sample of PBMCs. Receptors were obtained from a man over 45 in good health and CMV-seropositive. Each CDR3 is given with its conserved first and last residue. D genes are given only for firm matches. The size of a clone is reported for some rows only, either as once, few or many, or as a class for expanded clones.

>17|TRBV5-1|NA|NA|TRBJ2-1
TGCGCCAGCAGCTCCAGTCCTAGCGAAAGCTCCTACAATGAGCAGTTCTTC
CASSSSPSESSYNEQFF
>15|TRBV7-2|TRBD2|once|TRBJ2-7
TGTGCCAGCAGCTTGCCCGGGACTAGCGGTTACGAGCAGTACTTC
CASSLPGTSGYEQYF
>13|TRBV2|NA|NA|TRBJ2-2
TGTGCCTTCCTAGCGCCGAACACCGGGGAGCTGTTTTTT
CAFLAPNTGELFF
>13|TRBV10-3|NA|NA|TRBJ1-1
TGTGCCATCAGTGAGTCGAATGGGGGGAAAGCTTTCTTT
CAISESNGGKAFF
>13|TRBV2|TRBD1|once|TRBJ2-1
TGTGCCAGCAGTGAAACAGGACAGGGTGAGCAGTTCTTC
CASSETGQGEQFF
>15|TRBV5-6|NA|NA|TRBJ1-2
TGTGCCAGCAGCTTGAGAGGGCCCCTACGGGATGGCTACACCTTC
CASSLRGPLRDGYTF
>13|TRBV5-1|NA|few|TRBJ2-1
TGCGCCAGCGGGCAGGGTACCTACAATGAGCAGTTCTTC
CASGQGTYNEQFF
>15|TRBV15|TRBD2|NA|TRBJ2-5
TGTGCCACCAGCAGGGGACTAGCGGGAAAAGAGACCCAGTACTTC
CATSRGLAGKETQYF
>13|TRBV6-1|NA|few|TRBJ2-2
TGTGCCAGCAGCCCCGGACTGACCGGGGAGCTGTTTTTT
CASSPGLTGELFF
>15|TRBV27|NA|few|TRBJ2-5
TGTGCCAGCAGTTCCCCGCGTGGGGGGCAAGAGACCCAGTACTTC
CASSSPRGGQETQYF
>15|TRBV11-3|NA|NA|TRBJ2-7
TGTGCCAGCAGCTTAGGGGGCTTGGACTCCTACGAGCAGTACTTC
CASSLGGLDSYEQYF
>13|TRBV14|NA|NA|TRBJ1-2
TGTGCCAGCAGCCCTCAGAGGGACTATGGCTACACCTTC
CASSPQRDYGYTF
>15|TRBV5-1|TRBD2|NA|TRBJ2-1
TGCGCCAGCAGCTTACTAGCGGGGGCCTACAATGAGCAGTTCTTC
CASSLLAGAYNEQFF
>14|TRBV5-4|NA|once|TRBJ2-1
TGTGCCACCTTCGAAGGGCGGGGATACAATGAGCAGTTCTTC
CATFEGRGYNEQFF
>15|TRBV9|TRBD2|once|TRBJ2-5
TGTGCCAGCAGCCCAGGGAGACTAGCGGGAGAGACCCAGTACTTC
CASSPGRLAGETQYF
>14|TRBV27|NA|NA|TRBJ2-7
TGTGCCAGCAGTACCCCGGGTAGCTCCTACGAGCAGTACTTC
CASSTPGSSYEQYF
>14|TRBV19|NA|NA|TRBJ2-2
TGTGCCAGTAGTATGCGCCAGGGAATCGGGGAGCTGTTTTTT
CASSMRQGIGELFF
>17|TRBV4-1|TRBD2|NA|TRBJ2-1
TGCGCCAGCAGCCAAGATACTAGCGGGGCGGGGTGGGATGAGCAGTTCTTC
CASSQDTSGAGWDEQFF
>20|TRBV7-6|TRBD1|NA|TRBJ1-5
TGTGCCAGCAGCCCCCTTCCCCCGACAGGGTCGACTGGAAGCAATCAGCCCCAGCATTTT
CASSPLPPTGSTGSNQPQHF
>15|TRBV27|TRBD2|NA|TRBJ2-7
TGTGCCAGCAGTTTGATGGGGGGGAGAGCCTACGAGCAGTACTTC
CASSLMGGRAYEQYF
>13|TRBV18|NA|few|TRBJ2-2
TGTGCCAGCTCACCAGGCTTCACCGGGGAGCTGTTTTTT
CASSPGFTGELFF
>16|TRBV4-1|NA|NA|TRBJ2-7
TGCGCCAGCAGCCAAGATGTCGGGGGATCAACTTACGAGCAGTACTTC
CASSQDVGGSTYEQYF
>15|TRBV6-1|NA|NA|TRBJ2-7
TGTGCCAGCAGTATGGTGGCGGGGCTAGGTTACGAGCAGTACTTC
CASSMVAGLGYEQYF
>18|TRBV14|NA|few|TRBJ2-6
TGTGCCAGCAGCCAAGATAATCGGGGACAATCCGGGGCCAACGGCCTGACTTTC
CASSQDNRGQSGANGLTF
>14|TRBV6-5|NA|few|TRBJ1-2
TGTGCCAGCACCACGTCGGAGGGGAACTATGGCTACACCTTC
CASTTSEGNYGYTF
>14|TRBV9|TRBD2|once|TRBJ2-3
TGTGCCAGCAGCGCTCGACTAGCGACAGATACGCAGTATTTT
CASSARLATDTQYF
>20|TRBV30|TRBD2|NA|TRBJ2-1
TGTGCCTGGACGTCCTTAATTGGGACTAGCGGGAGAAGGGCCTACAATGAGCAGTTCTTC
CAWTSLIGTSGRRAYNEQFF
>13|TRBV5-1|NA|NA|TRBJ1-1
TGCGCCAGCAGCGCACAGGAACGGGCTGAAGCTTTCTTT
CASSAQERAEAFF
>10|TRBV2|NA|NA|TRBJ2-7
TGTGCCAGCAGTCAATACGAGCAGTACTTC
CASSQYEQYF
>11|TRBV6-5|NA|NA|TRBJ2-7
TGTGCCAGCAGTCGGGCGGGCGAGCAGTACTTC
CASSRAGEQYF
>15|TRBV5-1|NA|few|TRBJ1-3
TGCGCCAGCAGCTTGGGGCCTAGCTCTGGAAACACCATATATTTT
CASSLGPSSGNTIYF
>15|TRBV7-3|NA|NA|TRBJ2-1
TGTGCCAGCAGCTTAGAGGGAATGAGTAGGAATGAGCAGTTCTTC
CASSLEGMSRNEQFF
>15|TRBV6-1|TRBD2|NA|TRBJ2-5
TGTGCCAGCAGTGTGACTAGCGGGGGTCAAGAGACCCAGTACTTC
CASSVTSGGQETQYF
>14|TRBV19|NA|NA|TRBJ2-3
TGTGCCAGTAGCGGGAGTCTCAGCACAGATACGCAGTATTTT
CASSGSLSTDTQYF
>15|TRBV5-1|NA|NA|TRBJ1-3
TGCGCCAGCAGCTTGGCCGGGTCCTCTGGAAACACCATATATTTT
CASSLAGSSGNTIYF
>14|TRBV28|NA|NA|TRBJ2-1
TGTGCCAGCACTCAGGGCGGCTCCTACAATGAGCAGTTCTTC
CASTQGGSYNEQFF
>15|TRBV5-1|TRBD2|few|TRBJ2-3
TGCGCCAGCAGCTTAGGCGGGAGATGGACAGATACGCAGTATTTT
CASSLGGRWTDTQYF
>13|TRBV14|NA|NA|TRBJ1-2
TGTGCCAGCAGCCAAGGGCAGAACTATGGCTACACCTTC
CASSQGQNYGYTF
>14|TRBV6-5|NA|NA|TRBJ1-2
TGTGCCAGCAGTCCCAGGAAAGGGAGCTATGGCTACACCTTC
CASSPRKGSYGYTF
>14|TRBV5-1|NA|once|TRBJ2-5
TGCGCCAGCAGCGTACAGGGTTCATCCGAGACCCAGTACTTC
CASSVQGSSETQYF
>18|TRBV5-1|TRBD1|once|TRBJ2-7
TGCGCCAGCAGCTTGTGGGGGCGTGGTGAGGGGGCGAGGTACGAGCAGTACTTC
CASSLWGRGEGARYEQYF
>16|TRBV5-6|NA|NA|TRBJ2-5
TGTGCCAGCAGCTTGGATTTTGCCCGGGGAGGCGAGACCCAGTACTTC
CASSLDFARGGETQYF
>14|TRBV7-9|NA|NA|TRBJ1-4
TGTGCCAGCAGCGAACAGGCGTGGAATGAAAAACTGTTTTTT
CASSEQAWNEKLFF
>15|TRBV18|TRBD1|NA|TRBJ1-3
TGTGCCAGCTCACCACGGGGACAGACTGGAAACACCATATATTTT
CASSPRGQTGNTIYF
>17|TRBV30|TRBD2|NA|TRBJ2-3
TGTGCCTGGAGTGTAATACGAGCGGGAGGAGGAGGAGATACGCAGTATTTT
CAWSVIRAGGGGDTQYF
>15|TRBV5-1|TRBD1|NA|TRBJ1-1
TGCGCCAGCAGCCCACAGGGGAGCGCGGTCACTGAAGCTTTCTTT
CASSPQGSAVTEAFF
>15|TRBV7-2|NA|once|TRBJ2-7
TGTGCCAGCAGCTTAGGGGGACAAGGTTCCTACGAGCAGTACTTC
CASSLGGQGSYEQYF
>16|TRBV19|TRBD1|NA|TRBJ1-2
TGTGCCAGTAGTATAGTGGTGGGACAGGGCGCCTATGGCTACACCTTC
CASSIVVGQGAYGYTF
>15|TRBV5-1|TRBD1|NA|TRBJ2-7
TGCGCCAGCAGCTTGGGACTAGGACAGGGCGAAGAGCAGTACTTC
CASSLGLGQGEEQYF
>16|TRBV4-1|TRBD2|NA|TRBJ2-5
TGCGCCAGCAGCCGCACACTAGCGGGGACCCAAGAGACCCAGTACTTC
CASSRTLAGTQETQYF
>18|TRBV4-1|TRBD1|NA|TRBJ1-5
TGCGCCAGCAGCCCGTCCCGGGACAGGGGGAGAGGCAATCAGCCCCAGCATTTT
CASSPSRDRGRGNQPQHF
>13|TRBV5-4|NA|once|TRBJ2-7
TGTGCCAGCCGGTCATCGGGAAGATACGAGCAGTACTTC
CASRSSGRYEQYF
>16|TRBV5-4|TRBD1|NA|TRBJ2-2
TGTGCCAGCAGCAGCCCGGGACAGGGGAACACCGGGGAGCTGTTTTTT
CASSSPGQGNTGELFF
>16|TRBV6-5|TRBD2|once|TRBJ2-1
TGTGCCAGCAGTTACTCGAGCGGGGTTTCCTACAATGAGCAGTTCTTC
CASSYSSGVSYNEQFF
>16|TRBV7-9|TRBD1|NA|TRBJ1-4
TGTGCCAGCAGCTTAGGTTCGGGCAGGGGGCGCGAAAAACTGTTTTTT
CASSLGSGRGREKLFF